Sequencing of this T cell receptor beta chain was carried out in a study of blood T cell repertoires in COVID-19. At the level of the study: Whether acute or convalescent, the COVID-19 samples came from the United States, Italy and Spain. T cells, B-cell-depleted T cells, or PBMCs supplied cDNA or gDNA.

Authors' processing steps: Using reference gene primer amplification, nucleated cell counts were estimated. Assay used: immunoSEQ multiplex PCR; TCRdb lists only in-frame clones, some missing. V and J calls and clone size follow that table, whereas D and trimming were derived from the DNA. In the table there are 50,000 to 65,000 clones, about nine tenths of which are singletons. Germline CDR1 KGHDR, CDR2 SFDVKD. This CDR3 is 14 amino acids long. Trimming stripped 3 bases from V and 0 bases from J, with 7 bases between. This clonotype originated in a man aged 50-59 years with active COVID-19. The sequencing input was peripheral blood. The chain combines TRBV24-1 with TRBJ1-1; no clear D gene. The CDR3: CATSDGPMNTEAFF. CDR3 bases: TGTGCCACCAGTGATGGGCCTATGAACACTGAAGCTTTCTTT.